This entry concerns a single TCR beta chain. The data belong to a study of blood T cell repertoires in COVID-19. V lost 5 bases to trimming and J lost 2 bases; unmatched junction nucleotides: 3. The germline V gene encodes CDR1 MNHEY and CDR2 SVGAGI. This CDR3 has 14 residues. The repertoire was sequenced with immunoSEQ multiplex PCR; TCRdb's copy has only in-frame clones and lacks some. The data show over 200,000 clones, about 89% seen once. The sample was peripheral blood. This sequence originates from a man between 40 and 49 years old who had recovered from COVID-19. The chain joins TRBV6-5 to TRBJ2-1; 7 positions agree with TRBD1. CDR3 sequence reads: CASSRDSTYNEQFF. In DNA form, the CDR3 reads TGTGCCAGCAGTCGGGACAGTACCTACAATGAGCAGTTCTTC.